This T cell receptor beta chain was retrieved from a study of blood T cell repertoires in COVID-19. About the research overall: Both acute and convalescent COVID-19 samples were obtained from the United States, Italy and Spain.

The authors' processing: Estimation of nucleated cell counts relied on the amplification of reference gene primers. TCRdb's copy holds only in-frame clones and misses some; the assay was immunoSEQ multiplex PCR. That table furnishes V, J and clone size, whereas the DNA furnished D and trimming. Of under 150,000 clones listed, 85% are singletons. The V and J ends lost 7 bases and 0 bases, in that order; junction bases with no gene match: 9. There are 17 residues in the CDR3. Looked up from germline, CDR1 is MNHEY and CDR2 is SMNVEV (reference sequence). Source material: peripheral blood. V is TRBV27 and J is TRBJ2-6, with TRBD1 matching over 7 bases. This TCR was recovered from a woman in her thirties or forties with active or convalescent COVID-19. The CDR3 bases are TGTGCCAGCACCGTGACAGGGACGCACTCTGGGGCCAACGTCCTGACTTTC. Encoded protein: CASTVTGTHSGANVLTF.